This TCR beta chain was sequenced during a study of molecular identifiers for immune sequencing clone quantification. Study-wide results and limits: Clones above 20 RNA copies contained over 97% of effector molecules but under 1% of naive ones.

TCRdb analysed the PCR reads with MiXCR anew, one entry per CDR3 protein. The data hold hundreds of thousands of distinct CDR3 sequences, with 25% observed a single time. Naive CD8 library inputs spanned roughly 17,000 to 1,100,000 sorted cells and 10%, 30% or 50% RNA. On this clonotype: Its cognate antigen is unknown. Being one base from a much bigger clone, this may be a read error.

This receptor was taken from a human donor in good health. Some libraries in this study had Jurkat cell RNA spiked in. Sequencing was carried out using naive CD8+ T cells from blood, with Jurkat cell RNA spiked in. Noted subset: FACS-sorted CD8+CD4-CCR7+CD45RA+ naive T cells.

The CDR3 bases are TGTGCCAGCAGCTCACCACGGAGCACAGATACGCAGTATTTT. It translates to CASSSPRSTDTQYF. This chain connects TRBV7-9 to TRBJ2-3; D not resolved. Germline values: CDR1 SEHNR, CDR2 FQNEAQ (reference sequence). Between the trimmed V and J ends, which lost 4 bases and 0 bases, there was a span of 8 bases. The CDR3 spans 14 residues. The full variable domain, rest sourced from reference TRBV7-9 and TRBJ2-3, is DTGVSQNPRHKITKRGQNVTFRCDPISEHNRLYWYRQTLGQGPEFLTYFQNEAQLEKSRLLSDRFSAERPKGSFSTLEIQRTEQGDSAMYLCASSSPRSTDTQYFGPGTRLTVL.